The T cell receptor (beta chain) under discussion was sequenced for a study of T-cell memory formation after mild COVID-19. This clonotype came up a few times. TCRdb called the 5' RACE reads again in MiXCR, with one record for every CDR3 protein. The sample shows hundreds of thousands of distinct CDR3 sequences, about 20% of them seen only once. V lost 3 bases and J lost 3, with 9 bases in between. CDR1 DFQATT and CDR2 SNEGSKA come from the germline V gene (reference sequence). This CDR3 has 12 residues. Source material: PBMCs or a T cell subset sorted from them (not recorded which). This receptor was identified in an adult woman who had mild COVID-19 (a few samples of this study predate the infection). Cell type and time point are not known. This chain connects TRBV20-1 to TRBJ2-7; D is unresolved. The CDR3 sequence: CSARDLNYEQYF. The CDR3 nucleotides read TGCAGTGCTAGGGACCTCAACTACGAGCAGTACTTC.